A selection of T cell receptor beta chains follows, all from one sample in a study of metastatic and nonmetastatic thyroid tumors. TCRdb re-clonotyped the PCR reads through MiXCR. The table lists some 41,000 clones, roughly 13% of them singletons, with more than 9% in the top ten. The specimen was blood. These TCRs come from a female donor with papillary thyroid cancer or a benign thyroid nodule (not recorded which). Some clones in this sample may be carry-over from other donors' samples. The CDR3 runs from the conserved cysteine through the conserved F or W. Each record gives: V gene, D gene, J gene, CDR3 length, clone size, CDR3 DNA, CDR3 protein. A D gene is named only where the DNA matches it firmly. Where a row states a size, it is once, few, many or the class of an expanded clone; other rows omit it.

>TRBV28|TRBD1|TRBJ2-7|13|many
TGTGCCAGCAGTGCCCGGGACAGCTACGAGCAGTACTTC
CASSARDSYEQYF
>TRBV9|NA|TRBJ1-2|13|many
TGTGCCAGCAGCACAGTGAGTAGCTATGGCTACACCTTC
CASSTVSSYGYTF
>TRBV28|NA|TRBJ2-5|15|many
TGTGCCAGCAGTACCGGGGGGCAGGGGAGGAAGACCCAGTACTTC
CASSTGGQGRKTQYF
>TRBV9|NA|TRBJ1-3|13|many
TGTGCCAGCAGGTCCCTCTCTGGAAACACCATATATTTT
CASRSLSGNTIYF
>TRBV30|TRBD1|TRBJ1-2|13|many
TGTGCCTGGAGTGACGGGACAGGGGATGGCTACACCTTC
CAWSDGTGDGYTF
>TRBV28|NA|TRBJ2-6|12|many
TGTGCCAGCAGGCTAGGGGCCAACGTCCTGACCTTC
CASRLGANVLTF
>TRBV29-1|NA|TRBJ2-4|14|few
TGCAGCGTTCCAGCTGCTAGCGATCAAAACATTCAGTACTTC
CSVPAASDQNIQYF
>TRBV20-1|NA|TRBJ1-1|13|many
TGCAGTGCTAGACCACCAGGGAACACTGAAGCTTTCTTT
CSARPPGNTEAFF
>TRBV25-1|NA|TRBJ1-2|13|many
TGTGCCAGCGCAACATCGAACCTCTATGGCTACACCTTC
CASATSNLYGYTF
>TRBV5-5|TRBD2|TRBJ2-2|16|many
TGTGCCAGCAGCTTGCAACTAGCGGTGAACACCGGGGAGCTGTTTTTT
CASSLQLAVNTGELFF
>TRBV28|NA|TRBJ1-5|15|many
TGTGCCAGCACCCACGGGGTCGGGGGGAATCAGCCCCAGCATTTT
CASTHGVGGNQPQHF
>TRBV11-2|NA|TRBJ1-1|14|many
TGTGCCAGCAGCTTAGTGGGGATGAACACTGAAGCTTTCTTT
CASSLVGMNTEAFF
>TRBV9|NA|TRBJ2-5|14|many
TGTGCCAGCAGCGTGGAGGGGTTCGGAGAGACCCAGTACTTC
CASSVEGFGETQYF
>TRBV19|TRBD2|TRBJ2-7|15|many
TGTGCCAGTAGGGGGGCAGCGGGAGGATCATACGAGCAGTACTTC
CASRGAAGGSYEQYF
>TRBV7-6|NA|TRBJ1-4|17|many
TGTGCCAGCAGCTGGGGGGCGGCGGGGGACGGCTATGAAAAACTGTTTTTT
CASSWGAAGDGYEKLFF
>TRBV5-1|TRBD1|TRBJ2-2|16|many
TGCGCCAGCAGCTTGTACAGGGGCTCAGGCACCGGGGAGCTGTTTTTT
CASSLYRGSGTGELFF
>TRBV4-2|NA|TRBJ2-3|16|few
TGTGCCAGCAGCCGTTCATTTTATGCTAGCACAGATACGCAGTATTTT
CASSRSFYASTDTQYF
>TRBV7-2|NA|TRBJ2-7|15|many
TGTGCCAGCAGCTTAGGACAGGCTATCTCCTACGAGCAGTACTTC
CASSLGQAISYEQYF
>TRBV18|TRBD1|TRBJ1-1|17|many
TGTGCCAGCTCACCTTGGACAGGGGGCCTTGGCAAGGCTGAAGCTTTCTTT
CASSPWTGGLGKAEAFF
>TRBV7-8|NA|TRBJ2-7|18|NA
TGTGCCAGCAGCCCAAAGAGGTTGGGTATTGCCCGAACCTACGAGCAGTACTTC
CASSPKRLGIARTYEQYF
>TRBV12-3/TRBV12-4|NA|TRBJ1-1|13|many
TGTGCTACCACCCAGGCGTGGGGAACTGAAGCTTTCTTT
CATTQAWGTEAFF
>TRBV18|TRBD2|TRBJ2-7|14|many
TGTGCCAGCTCACGCCCGACTAGCAGGTACGAGCAGTACTTC
CASSRPTSRYEQYF
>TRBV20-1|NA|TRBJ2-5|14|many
TGCAGTGGGCGGGACGCCTCGCCTAGGGAGACCCAGTACTTC
CSGRDASPRETQYF
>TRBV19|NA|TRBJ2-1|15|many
TGTGCCAGTAGTATGAGGGGCTTTTGGGGGAATGAGCAGTTCTTC
CASSMRGFWGNEQFF
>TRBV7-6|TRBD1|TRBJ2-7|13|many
TGTGCCAGCAGCGACGGGACAGACTACGAGCAGTACTTC
CASSDGTDYEQYF
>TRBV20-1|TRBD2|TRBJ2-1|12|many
TGCAGTGTTTGGTGGGGGGGTATTGAGCAGTTCTTC
CSVWWGGIEQFF
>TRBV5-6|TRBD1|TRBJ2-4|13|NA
TGTGCCAGCAGCTTGGAGGTCAGGGGGCCCCAGTACTTC
CASSLEVRGPQYF
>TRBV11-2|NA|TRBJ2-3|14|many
TGTGCCAGCAGCTTAAGTGAAGGAACAGATACGCAGTATTTT
CASSLSEGTDTQYF
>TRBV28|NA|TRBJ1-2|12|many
TGTGCCAGCAGTTTCAATGAATTTGGCTACACCTTC
CASSFNEFGYTF
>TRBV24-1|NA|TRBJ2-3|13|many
TGTGCCACCAAGGGGTTAAACACAGATACGCAGTATTTT
CATKGLNTDTQYF
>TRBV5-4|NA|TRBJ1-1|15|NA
TGTGCCAGCAGCTTGTATAAGGTGAGGAACACTGAAGCTTTCTTT
CASSLYKVRNTEAFF
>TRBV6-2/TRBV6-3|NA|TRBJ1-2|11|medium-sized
TGTGCCAGCAGTTTCTCCCATGGCTACACCTTC
CASSFSHGYTF
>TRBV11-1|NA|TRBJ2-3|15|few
TGTGCCAGCAGCTTACCCCCTGGGGTATCAGATACGCAGTATTTT
CASSLPPGVSDTQYF
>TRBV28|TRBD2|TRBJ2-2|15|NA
TGTGCCAGCAGGCCGACTAGCTCTAACACCGGGGAGCTGTTTTTT
CASRPTSSNTGELFF
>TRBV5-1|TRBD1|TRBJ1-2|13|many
TGCGCCAGCAGCTCGACAGGGAACTATGGCTACACCTTC
CASSSTGNYGYTF
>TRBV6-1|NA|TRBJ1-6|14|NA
TGTGCCAGCATAGTCTCAAAATATAATTCACCCCTCCACTTT
CASIVSKYNSPLHF
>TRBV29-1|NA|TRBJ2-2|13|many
TGCAGCGTTGGAGCACACCAAGCCGGGGAGCTGTTTTTT
CSVGAHQAGELFF
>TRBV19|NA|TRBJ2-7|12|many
TGTGCCAGTAGAGAGGGTGGCGGGGAGCAGTACTTC
CASREGGGEQYF
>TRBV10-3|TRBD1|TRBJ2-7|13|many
TGTGCCATCAAGGGACAGGGTAGCTACGAGCAGTACTTC
CAIKGQGSYEQYF
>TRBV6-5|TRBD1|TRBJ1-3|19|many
TGTGCCAGCAGAAGAGATGGGGACAGGGGCTGCAGGTCTGGAAACACCATATATTTT
CASRRDGDRGCRSGNTIYF
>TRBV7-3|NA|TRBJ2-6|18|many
TGTGCCAGCAGAGCAAGGCCGGGACTGGGATCTGGGGCCAACGTCCTGACTTTC
CASRARPGLGSGANVLTF
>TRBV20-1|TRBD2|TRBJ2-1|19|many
TGCAGTGCTACCGACCCTAGCGGGAGTGGCTCCTCTGCCTACAATGAGCAGTTCTTC
CSATDPSGSGSSAYNEQFF
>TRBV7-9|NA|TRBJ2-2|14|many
TGTGCCAGCAGGAATACAGGCAGCACCGGGGAGCTGTTTTTT
CASRNTGSTGELFF
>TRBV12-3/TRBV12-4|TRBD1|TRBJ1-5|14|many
TGTGCCAGCAGTTGGACAGGGGACAATCAGCCCCAGCATTTT
CASSWTGDNQPQHF
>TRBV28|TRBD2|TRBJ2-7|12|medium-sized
TGTGCCAGCGGGGGGGGCTCCTACGAGCAGTACTTC
CASGGGSYEQYF
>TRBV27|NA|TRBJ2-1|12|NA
TGTGCCAGCAGTCCCCCAAGGGGGGAGCAGTTCTTC
CASSPPRGEQFF
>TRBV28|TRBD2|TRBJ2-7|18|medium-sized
TGTGCCAGCAGCCCCCCGGGACTAGCGGGATCTTCCCCCTACGAGCAGTACTTC
CASSPPGLAGSSPYEQYF
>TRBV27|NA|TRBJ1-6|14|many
TGTGCCAGCAGTTCGCAGGCAAAGAATTCACCCCTCCACTTT
CASSSQAKNSPLHF
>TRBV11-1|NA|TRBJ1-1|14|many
TGTGCCAGCAGCCCGGGGGGTTTTTGGACTGAAGCTTTCTTT
CASSPGGFWTEAFF
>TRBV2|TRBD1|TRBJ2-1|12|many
TGTGCCAGCAGTACTCAACCGGACAGGGCAAACTTC
CASSTQPDRANF
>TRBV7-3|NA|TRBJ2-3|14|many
TGTGCCAGCAGCTTAGGCGCTAGCACAGATACGCAGTATTTT
CASSLGASTDTQYF
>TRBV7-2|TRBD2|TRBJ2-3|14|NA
TGTGCCAGCAGCTCAGCGGGGGCGGGGAATACGCAGTATTTT
CASSSAGAGNTQYF
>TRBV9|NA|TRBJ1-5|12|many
TGTGCCAGCAGCGTAGAGGATCAGCCCCAGCATTTT
CASSVEDQPQHF
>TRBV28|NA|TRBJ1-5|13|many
TGTGCCAGCGACAAAGGGGCCCCGCCGCGCCAGCATTTT
CASDKGAPPRQHF